The rows below give T cell receptor beta chains drawn from one sample of a study of T-cell memory formation after mild COVID-19. TCRdb independently ran MiXCR on the 5' RACE reads; one entry per CDR3 protein. Of approximately 490,000 distinct CDR3 sequences listed, around 20% are singletons. Sequencing input: PBMCs or a T cell subset sorted from them (not recorded which). Receptor source: an adult woman who had mild COVID-19 (a few samples of this study predate the infection). Cell type and time point are not known. CDR3s include the opening cysteine and the closing phenylalanine or tryptophan. The D gene is left open where the match is weak. Expanded clones get a size class; other rows say once, few or many, or leave the size out.

v_call: TRBV5-1
j_call: TRBJ1-5
d_call: -
cdr3_length: 13
clone_size: few
cdr3_nt: TGCGCCAGCAGCTTGGAGTTTAAACAGCCCCAGCATTTT
cdr3_aa: CASSLEFKQPQHF

v_call: TRBV11-2
j_call: TRBJ2-1
d_call: -
cdr3_length: 15
clone_size: -
cdr3_nt: TGTGCCAGCAGCGGAGTGGGGAGATCCTACAATGAGCAGTTCTTC
cdr3_aa: CASSGVGRSYNEQFF

v_call: TRBV11-2
j_call: TRBJ2-7
d_call: -
cdr3_length: 14
clone_size: few
cdr3_nt: TGTGCCGTAGCTCGGGGTTTGAAAGGCTACGAGCAGTACTTC
cdr3_aa: CAVARGLKGYEQYF

v_call: TRBV19
j_call: TRBJ2-3
d_call: -
cdr3_length: 12
clone_size: -
cdr3_nt: TGTGCCAGTAGTGACTTCACAGATACGCAGTATTTT
cdr3_aa: CASSDFTDTQYF

v_call: TRBV12-3/TRBV12-4
j_call: TRBJ1-2
d_call: -
cdr3_length: 12
clone_size: few
cdr3_nt: TGTGCCAGCAGTCCCCTCGAGCGGGGCTACACCTTC
cdr3_aa: CASSPLERGYTF

v_call: TRBV7-8
j_call: TRBJ2-2
d_call: -
cdr3_length: 11
clone_size: many
cdr3_nt: TGTGCCAGCAGCTGGACCGGGGAGCTGTTTTTT
cdr3_aa: CASSWTGELFF

v_call: TRBV5-1
j_call: TRBJ2-7
d_call: -
cdr3_length: 16
clone_size: -
cdr3_nt: TGCGCCAGCAGCTCGGGTGGCGGTGTAGCTGGTCGCGAGCAGTACTTC
cdr3_aa: CASSSGGGVAGREQYF

v_call: TRBV5-1
j_call: TRBJ2-2
d_call: TRBD1
cdr3_length: 15
clone_size: -
cdr3_nt: TGCGCCAGCAGCTTGATGGGGACAGGCACCGGGGAGCTGTTTTTT
cdr3_aa: CASSLMGTGTGELFF

v_call: TRBV2
j_call: TRBJ2-3
d_call: TRBD2
cdr3_length: 16
clone_size: -
cdr3_nt: TGTGCCAGCAGTGATCTAGCGGGGCTGAGCACAGATACGCAGTATTTT
cdr3_aa: CASSDLAGLSTDTQYF

v_call: TRBV6-2/TRBV6-3
j_call: TRBJ2-1
d_call: -
cdr3_length: 14
clone_size: -
cdr3_nt: TGTGCCAGCAGGAGGGGGACGATGGACAATGAGCAGTTCTTC
cdr3_aa: CASRRGTMDNEQFF

v_call: TRBV5-5
j_call: TRBJ2-5
d_call: TRBD2
cdr3_length: 13
clone_size: -
cdr3_nt: TGTGCCAGCAGGCACCCTAGCGGGGAGACCCAGTACTTC
cdr3_aa: CASRHPSGETQYF

v_call: TRBV3-1
j_call: TRBJ2-7
d_call: TRBD1
cdr3_length: 12
clone_size: -
cdr3_nt: TGTGCCAGCAGCAAGACAGGGGACGAGCAGTACTTC
cdr3_aa: CASSKTGDEQYF

v_call: TRBV27
j_call: TRBJ1-5
d_call: TRBD1
cdr3_length: 15
clone_size: -
cdr3_nt: TGTGCCAGCAGAGTGGAGGGACAGAGCAATCAGCCCCAGCATTTT
cdr3_aa: CASRVEGQSNQPQHF

v_call: TRBV7-2
j_call: TRBJ1-2
d_call: -
cdr3_length: 15
clone_size: few
cdr3_nt: TGTGCCAGCAGCTCGGGACAATTAGCCCTATATGGCTACACCTTC
cdr3_aa: CASSSGQLALYGYTF

v_call: TRBV14
j_call: TRBJ1-2
d_call: -
cdr3_length: 14
clone_size: -
cdr3_nt: TGTGCCAGCAGCCAAGGGTTGGGGGTCTATGGCTACACCTTC
cdr3_aa: CASSQGLGVYGYTF

v_call: TRBV7-9
j_call: TRBJ2-7
d_call: -
cdr3_length: 11
clone_size: many
cdr3_nt: TGTGCCAGCAGCTTCATGGACGAGCAGTACTTC
cdr3_aa: CASSFMDEQYF

v_call: TRBV5-5
j_call: TRBJ2-5
d_call: -
cdr3_length: 14
clone_size: many
cdr3_nt: TGTGCCAGCAGCTTCAAGGGGCGTCAGGAGACCCAGTACTTC
cdr3_aa: CASSFKGRQETQYF

v_call: TRBV18
j_call: TRBJ2-4
d_call: -
cdr3_length: 17
clone_size: once
cdr3_nt: TGTGCCAGCTCACTTAGCCCACCGGGATCAGCCAAAAACATTCAGTACTTC
cdr3_aa: CASSLSPPGSAKNIQYF

v_call: TRBV6-1
j_call: TRBJ2-1
d_call: -
cdr3_length: 12
clone_size: few
cdr3_nt: TGTGCCAGCAGTGCCAGGACCCCCCGGGAGTTCTTC
cdr3_aa: CASSARTPREFF

v_call: TRBV20-1
j_call: TRBJ2-7
d_call: -
cdr3_length: 14
clone_size: -
cdr3_nt: TGCAGTGCTCCTTCGGACAGTCTCATGGGCGAGCAGTACTTC
cdr3_aa: CSAPSDSLMGEQYF

v_call: TRBV20-1
j_call: TRBJ2-3
d_call: -
cdr3_length: 13
clone_size: -
cdr3_nt: TGCAGTGCTACGAGACAGAGCACAGATACGCAGTATTTT
cdr3_aa: CSATRQSTDTQYF